This is a list of T cell receptor beta chains from one sample in a study of cytomegalovirus exposure and HLA in healthy donors. Data came from immunoSEQ multiplex PCR; TCRdb stores just in-frame clones and leaves some out. Of about 110,000 clones detected, around 71% appear once; the ten largest clones hold roughly 0.79%. Input material: PBMCs. These receptors all come from a boy under 18 in good health and CMV-seronegative. Each CDR3 is given with its conserved first and last residue. The D gene is left open where the match is weak. Only some rows state a clone size, as once, few, many or a class for expanded clones.

>few|TRBV7-2|.|TRBJ1-4
CASSGWRGEKLFF
TGTGCCAGCAGCGGGTGGAGGGGTGAAAAACTGTTTTTT
>.|TRBV28|.|TRBJ2-5
CASSFSGQETQYF
TGTGCCAGCAGTTTCTCGGGGCAAGAGACCCAGTACTTC
>once|TRBV15|.|TRBJ2-3
CATSRAGPADTQYF
TGTGCCACCAGCAGAGCAGGGCCCGCAGATACGCAGTATTTT
>.|TRBV28|TRBD1|TRBJ2-7
CASRTGSGEQYF
TGTGCCAGCAGGACAGGGTCGGGTGAGCAGTACTTC
>.|TRBV9|TRBD1|TRBJ1-5
CASSADRGNQPQHF
TGTGCCAGCAGCGCGGACAGGGGAAATCAGCCCCAGCATTTT
>once|TRBV6-5|.|TRBJ1-4
CASSYVQFNEKLFF
TGTGCCAGCAGTTACGTACAGTTTAATGAAAAACTGTTTTTT
>.|TRBV5-5|.|TRBJ1-3
CASSLLPDRVFGNTIYF
TGTGCCAGCAGCTTGCTGCCGGACAGAGTCTTTGGAAACACCATATATTTT
>.|TRBV9|TRBD1|TRBJ2-2
CASSVVLGTGATGELFF
TGTGCCAGCAGCGTAGTTCTCGGGACAGGGGCCACCGGGGAGCTGTTTTTT
>.|TRBV15|.|TRBJ1-6
CATSRDNRPDSRTPLHF
TGTGCCACCAGCAGGGATAACCGTCCGGACTCGAGGACACCCCTCCACTTT
>once|TRBV7-2|TRBD2|TRBJ2-7
CASSFGTSLAYEQYF
TGTGCCAGCAGCTTTGGGACTAGTCTTGCCTACGAGCAGTACTTC
>once|TRBV6-5|.|TRBJ2-7
CASSFTAWIAEQYF
TGTGCCAGCAGTTTTACCGCCTGGATAGCCGAGCAGTACTTC
>.|TRBV6-1|.|TRBJ2-7
CASSEVISTYEQYF
TGTGCCAGCAGTGAAGTAATATCTACCTACGAGCAGTACTTC
>.|TRBV4-3|TRBD2|TRBJ2-3
CASSQDISGGAGDTQYF
TGCGCCAGCAGCCAAGATATTTCCGGGGGGGCGGGAGATACGCAGTATTTT
>.|TRBV4-1|.|TRBJ2-1
CASSQTRVRDEQFF
TGCGCCAGCAGCCAAACCAGGGTCCGGGATGAGCAGTTCTTC
>few|TRBV7-2|.|TRBJ2-3
CASSSPNMGTDTQYF
TGTGCCAGCAGCTCCCCTAATATGGGCACAGATACGCAGTATTTT
>.|TRBV30|.|TRBJ2-5
CAWSSEETQYF
TGTGCCTGGAGCTCGGAAGAGACCCAGTACTTC
>few|TRBV2|.|TRBJ2-2
CASSEYGHPGELFF
TGTGCCAGCAGTGAATATGGACACCCCGGGGAGCTGTTTTTT
>.|TRBV7-9|TRBD2|TRBJ2-1
CASNIWRSSGHNEQFF
TGTGCCAGCAACATTTGGAGGTCTAGCGGGCACAATGAGCAGTTCTTC
>few|TRBV4-1|.|TRBJ2-7
CASSQAGFGSVKGNYEQYF
TGCGCCAGCAGCCAGGCGGGCTTCGGAAGCGTAAAGGGCAACTACGAGCAGTACTTC
>many|TRBV6-4|.|TRBJ2-6
CASSDSGGSGANVLTF
TGTGCCAGCAGTGACTCAGGGGGCTCTGGGGCCAACGTCCTGACTTTC
>.|TRBV9|TRBD1|TRBJ2-1
CASSKRDRGYNEQFF
TGTGCCAGCAGCAAACGGGACAGGGGCTACAATGAGCAGTTCTTC
>.|TRBV28|TRBD1|TRBJ1-5
CASTGQGANQPQHF
TGTGCCAGCACCGGACAGGGGGCGAATCAGCCCCAGCATTTT
>.|TRBV19|TRBD1|TRBJ2-1
CASTNLLGTGLNEQFF
TGTGCCAGTACGAATCTTCTGGGGACAGGCCTCAATGAGCAGTTCTTC
>.|TRBV5-8|TRBD2|TRBJ2-7
CASTEQGTSGSYEQYF
TGTGCCAGCACCGAACAAGGAACTAGCGGCTCCTACGAGCAGTACTTC
>.|TRBV28|TRBD1|TRBJ2-7
CASSFLGTGAYEQYF
TGTGCCAGCAGTTTCTTGGGGACAGGGGCTTACGAGCAGTACTTC
>.|TRBV5-1|TRBD2|TRBJ2-7
CASSLSSGAYEQYF
TGCGCCAGCAGCTTGAGTAGCGGGGCTTACGAGCAGTACTTC
>few|TRBV6-6|.|TRBJ1-5
CATRGEGQPQHF
TGTGCCACTCGAGGCGAGGGTCAGCCCCAGCATTTT
>.|TRBV6-5|TRBD1|TRBJ1-1
CASNKQGYTEAFF
TGTGCCAGCAACAAACAGGGGTACACTGAAGCTTTCTTT
>few|TRBV19|TRBD1|TRBJ2-3
CASSRQGILSTDTQYF
TGTGCCAGTAGTCGACAGGGAATCCTTAGCACAGATACGCAGTATTTT
>.|TRBV6-6|TRBD1|TRBJ1-1
CASSKSGQGETEAFF
TGTGCCAGCAGCAAATCGGGACAGGGGGAAACTGAAGCTTTCTTT
>.|TRBV27|.|TRBJ1-6
CASSLRGLGSYNSPLHF
TGTGCCAGCAGTTTGAGGGGGTTAGGGTCCTATAATTCACCCCTCCACTTT
>.|TRBV30|.|TRBJ1-2
CAWSREDYGYTF
TGTGCCTGGAGTAGGGAGGACTATGGCTACACCTTC